This T cell receptor beta chain was recovered during a study of metastatic and nonmetastatic thyroid tumors. The wider study: Repertoires from malignant and benign thyroid patients were compared across blood and tumor or nodule tissue. Points from the study as a whole: Benign nodules were reported to have significantly lower TCR beta diversity than malignant thyroid tumors, in blood and tumor.

About this clone: Antigen unknown.

Thyroid surgery was preceded by no treatment in any patient. TCRdb re-clonotyped the PCR reads through MiXCR. The sample lists under 75,000 clones; roughly a sixth were seen once. Sequencing was done on a sample of blood. The TCR comes from a female donor with papillary thyroid cancer or a benign thyroid nodule (not recorded which). Some clones in this sample may be carry-over from other donors' samples.

CDR3 region: CAWTPPASVGYEQYF. The CDR3 nucleotides read TGTGCCTGGACCCCCCCGGCTAGCGTTGGCTACGAGCAGTACTTC. The V and J genes are TRBV30 and TRBJ2-7, with TRBD2 as a possible D gene (6 bases). Germline-derived CDR1 and CDR2 are GTSNPN and SVGIG (reference sequence). The CDR3 has 15 residues. The V gene lost 4 bases and the J gene lost 3 bases, with 19 bases spanning the gap.